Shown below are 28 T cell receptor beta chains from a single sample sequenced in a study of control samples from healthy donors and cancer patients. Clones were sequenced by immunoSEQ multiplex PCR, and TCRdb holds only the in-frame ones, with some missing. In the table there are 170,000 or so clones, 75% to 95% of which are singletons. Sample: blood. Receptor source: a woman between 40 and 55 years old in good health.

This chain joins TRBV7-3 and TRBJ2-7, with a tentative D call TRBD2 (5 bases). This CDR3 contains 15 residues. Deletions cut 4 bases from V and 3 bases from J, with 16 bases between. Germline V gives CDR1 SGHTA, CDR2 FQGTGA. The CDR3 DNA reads TGTGCCAGCAGCTCCCCAGAGGTCGGGATCTACGAGCAGTACTTC. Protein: CASSSPEVGIYEQYF.

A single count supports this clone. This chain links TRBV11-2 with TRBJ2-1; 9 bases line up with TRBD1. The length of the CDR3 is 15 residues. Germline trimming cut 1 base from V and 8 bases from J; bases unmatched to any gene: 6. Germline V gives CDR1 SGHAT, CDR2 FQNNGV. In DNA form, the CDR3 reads TGTGCCAGCAGCTTAGGGGACAGGGAGACGGATGAGCAGTTCTTC. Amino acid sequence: CASSLGDRETDEQFF.

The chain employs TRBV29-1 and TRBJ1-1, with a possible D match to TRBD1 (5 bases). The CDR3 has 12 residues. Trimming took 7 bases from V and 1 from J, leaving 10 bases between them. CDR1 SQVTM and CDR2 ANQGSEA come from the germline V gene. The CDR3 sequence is CSAGTANTEAFF. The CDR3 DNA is TGCAGCGCAGGGACGGCGAACACTGAAGCTTTCTTT.

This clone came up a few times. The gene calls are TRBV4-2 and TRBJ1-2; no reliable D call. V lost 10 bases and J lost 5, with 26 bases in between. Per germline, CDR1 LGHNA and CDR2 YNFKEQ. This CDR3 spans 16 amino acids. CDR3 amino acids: CATTKSQQNLWYGYTF. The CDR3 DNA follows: TGTGCCACCACCAAGAGTCAACAGAACCTTTGGTATGGCTACACCTTC.

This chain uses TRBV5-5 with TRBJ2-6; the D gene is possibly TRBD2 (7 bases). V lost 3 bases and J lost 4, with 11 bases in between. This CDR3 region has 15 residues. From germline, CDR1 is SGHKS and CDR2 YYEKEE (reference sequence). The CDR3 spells CASSWGGTGANVLTF. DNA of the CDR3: TGTGCCAGCAGCTGGGGGGGCACCGGGGCCAACGTCCTGACTTTC.

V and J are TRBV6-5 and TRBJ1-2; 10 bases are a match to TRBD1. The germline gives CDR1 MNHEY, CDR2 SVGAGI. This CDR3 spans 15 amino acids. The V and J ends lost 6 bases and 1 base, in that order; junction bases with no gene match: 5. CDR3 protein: CASRRGTGVNYGYTF. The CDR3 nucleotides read TGTGCCAGCAGGCGGGGGACAGGGGTTAACTATGGCTACACCTTC.

The CDR3 DNA follows: TGTGCCATCAGTGAGTCTTGGGGGGCGACGGATGAAAAACTGTTTTTT. This sequence encodes CAISESWGATDEKLFF. The chain couples TRBV10-3 to TRBJ1-4; D perhaps matches TRBD1 (6 bases). Germline V gives CDR1 ENHRY, CDR2 SYGVKD. Trimming stripped 0 bases from V and 6 bases from J, with 14 bases between. The CDR3 is 16 amino acids.

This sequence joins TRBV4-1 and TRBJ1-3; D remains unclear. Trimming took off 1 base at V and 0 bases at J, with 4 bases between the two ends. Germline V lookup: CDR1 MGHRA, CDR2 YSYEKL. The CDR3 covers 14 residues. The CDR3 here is CASSQVASGNTIYF. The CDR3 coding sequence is TGCGCCAGCAGCCAAGTCGCCTCTGGAAACACCATATATTTT.

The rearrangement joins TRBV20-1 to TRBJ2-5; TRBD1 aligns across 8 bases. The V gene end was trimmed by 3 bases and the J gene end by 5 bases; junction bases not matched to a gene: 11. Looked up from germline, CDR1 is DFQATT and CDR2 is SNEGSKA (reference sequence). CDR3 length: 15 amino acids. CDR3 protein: CSASDPGQVAETQYF. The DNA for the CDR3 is TGCAGTGCTAGTGACCCGGGACAGGTCGCCGAGACCCAGTACTTC.

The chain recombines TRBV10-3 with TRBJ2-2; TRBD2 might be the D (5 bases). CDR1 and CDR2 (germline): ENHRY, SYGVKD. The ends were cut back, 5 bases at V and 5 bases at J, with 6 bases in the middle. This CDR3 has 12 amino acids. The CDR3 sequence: CAISSGTGELFF. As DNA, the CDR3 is TGTGCCATCAGTTCGGGGACCGGGGAGCTGTTTTTT.

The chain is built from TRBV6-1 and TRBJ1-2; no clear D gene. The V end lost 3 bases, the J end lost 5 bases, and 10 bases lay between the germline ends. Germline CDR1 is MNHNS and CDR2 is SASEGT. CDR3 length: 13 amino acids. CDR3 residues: CASSETDLYGYTF. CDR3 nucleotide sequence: TGTGCCAGCAGTGAGACGGATTTGTATGGCTACACCTTC.

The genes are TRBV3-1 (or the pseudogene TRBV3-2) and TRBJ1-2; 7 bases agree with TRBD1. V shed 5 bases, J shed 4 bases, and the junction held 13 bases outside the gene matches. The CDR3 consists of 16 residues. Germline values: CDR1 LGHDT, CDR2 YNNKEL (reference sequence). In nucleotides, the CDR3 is TGTGCCAGCAGCTTCACAGACAGGGAAGGTATCTATGGCTACACCTTC. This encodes CASSFTDREGIYGYTF.

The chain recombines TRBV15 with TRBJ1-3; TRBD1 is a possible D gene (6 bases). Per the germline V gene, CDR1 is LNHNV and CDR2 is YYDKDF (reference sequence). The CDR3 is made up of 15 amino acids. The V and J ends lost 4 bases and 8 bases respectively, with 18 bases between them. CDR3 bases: TGTGCCACCAGCACCGACGCTGGGGGCAGGTACACCATATATTTT. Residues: CATSTDAGGRYTIYF. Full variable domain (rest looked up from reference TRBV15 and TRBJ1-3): DAMVIQNPRYQVTQFGKPVTLSCSQTLNHNVMYWYQQKSSQAPKLLFHYYDKDFNNEADTPDNFQSRRPNTSFCFLDIRSPGLGDTAMYLCATSTDAGGRYTIYFGEGSWLTVV.

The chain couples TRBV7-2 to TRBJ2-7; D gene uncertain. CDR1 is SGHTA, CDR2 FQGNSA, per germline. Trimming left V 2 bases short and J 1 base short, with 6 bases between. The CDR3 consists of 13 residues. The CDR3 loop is CASSLIGSYEQYF. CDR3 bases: TGTGCCAGCAGCTTAATCGGGTCCTACGAGCAGTACTTC.

The CDR3 spells CASSIGLAGGKTDTQYF. The CDR3 DNA follows: TGCGCCAGCAGCATCGGACTAGCGGGGGGAAAGACAGATACGCAGTATTTT. The rearrangement links TRBV5-1 to TRBJ2-3; 14 positions agree with TRBD2. The CDR3 length is 17 residues. J was trimmed by 3 bases and V by 4 bases; bases with no gene match: 7. Looked up from germline, CDR1 is SGHRS and CDR2 is YFSETQ.

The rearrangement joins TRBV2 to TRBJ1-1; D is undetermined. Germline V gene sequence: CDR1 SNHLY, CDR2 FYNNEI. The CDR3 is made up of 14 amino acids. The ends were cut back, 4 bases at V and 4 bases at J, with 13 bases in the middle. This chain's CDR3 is CASSGRTSGTEAFF. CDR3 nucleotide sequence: TGTGCCAGCAGTGGGAGGACCTCGGGCACTGAAGCTTTCTTT.

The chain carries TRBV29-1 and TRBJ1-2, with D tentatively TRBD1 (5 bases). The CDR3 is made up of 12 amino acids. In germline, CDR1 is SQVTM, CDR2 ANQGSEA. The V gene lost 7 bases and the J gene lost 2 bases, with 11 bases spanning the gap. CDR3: CSAGGENYGYTF. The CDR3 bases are TGCAGCGCCGGGGGGGAGAACTATGGCTACACCTTC.

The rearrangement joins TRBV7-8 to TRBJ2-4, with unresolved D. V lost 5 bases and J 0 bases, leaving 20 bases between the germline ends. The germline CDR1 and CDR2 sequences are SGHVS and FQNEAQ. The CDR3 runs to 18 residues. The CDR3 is CASSPPLRQSIAKNIQYF. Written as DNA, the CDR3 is TGTGCCAGCAGCCCCCCGCTCCGGCAGAGTATAGCCAAAAACATTCAGTACTTC.

The CDR3 region has the DNA TGCGCCAGCAGCCAAGAAGCGGGGGCAGGCAATTCACCCCTCCACTTT. This translates into CASSQEAGAGNSPLHF. V gene TRBV4-1 combines with J gene TRBJ1-6; D possibly corresponds to TRBD1 (6 bases). Trimming took 0 bases from V and 7 from J, leaving 13 bases between them. The CDR3 consists of 16 residues. Per germline, CDR1 MGHRA and CDR2 YSYEKL.

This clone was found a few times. The CDR3 sequence: CAISESHSNQPQHF. Written as DNA, the CDR3 is TGTGCCATCAGTGAGTCCCATAGCAATCAGCCCCAGCATTTT. The V gene is TRBV10-3, the J gene TRBJ1-5; the D is unclear. This CDR3 is 14 amino acids long. CDR1 and CDR2 from the germline V gene are ENHRY and SYGVKD. V was cut by 0 bases and J by 0 bases, with 3 bases left in between.

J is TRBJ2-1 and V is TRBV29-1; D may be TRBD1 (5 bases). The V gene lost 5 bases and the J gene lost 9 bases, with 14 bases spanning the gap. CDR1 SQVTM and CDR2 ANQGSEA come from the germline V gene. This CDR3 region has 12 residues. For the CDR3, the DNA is TGCAGCGTTTTCAGGGATTACCGTGAGCAGTTCTTC. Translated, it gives CSVFRDYREQFF.

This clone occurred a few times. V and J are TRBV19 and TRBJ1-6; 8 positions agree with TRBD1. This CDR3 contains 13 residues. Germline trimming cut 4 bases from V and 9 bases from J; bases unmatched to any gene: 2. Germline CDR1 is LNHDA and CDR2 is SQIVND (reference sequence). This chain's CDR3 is CASSNDRGSPLHF. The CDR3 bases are TGTGCCAGTAGTAATGACAGGGGTTCACCCCTCCACTTT.

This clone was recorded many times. The CDR3 loop reads CASRQGALEYTEAFF. The CDR3 coding sequence is TGCGCCAGCAGACAGGGGGCGTTAGAATATACTGAAGCTTTCTTT. V usage is TRBV10-1 and J usage is TRBJ1-1; 9 nucleotides align to TRBD1. Per germline, CDR1 WNHNN and CDR2 SYGVQD (reference sequence). V was clipped by 6 bases and J by 5 bases; unmatched bases: 10. The CDR3 covers 15 residues.

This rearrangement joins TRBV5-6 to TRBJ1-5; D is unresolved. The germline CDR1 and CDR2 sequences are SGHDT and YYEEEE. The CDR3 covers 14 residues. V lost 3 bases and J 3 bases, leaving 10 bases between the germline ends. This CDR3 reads CASSSSRTNQPQHF. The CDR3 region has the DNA TGTGCCAGCAGCTCTAGCCGTACCAATCAGCCCCAGCATTTT.

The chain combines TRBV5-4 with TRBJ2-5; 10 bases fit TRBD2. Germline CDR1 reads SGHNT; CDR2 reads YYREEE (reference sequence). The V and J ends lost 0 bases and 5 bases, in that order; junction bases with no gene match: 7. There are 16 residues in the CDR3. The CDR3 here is CASSLEQRGGLETQYF. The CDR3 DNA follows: TGTGCCAGCAGCTTGGAGCAGCGGGGGGGTTTGGAGACCCAGTACTTC.

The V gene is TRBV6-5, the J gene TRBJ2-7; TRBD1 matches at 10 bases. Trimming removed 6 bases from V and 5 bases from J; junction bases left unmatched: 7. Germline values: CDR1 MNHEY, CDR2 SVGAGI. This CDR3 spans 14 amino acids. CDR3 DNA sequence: TGTGCCAGCAGGCTAGGACAGGGGGATGACGAGCAGTACTTC. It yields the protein CASRLGQGDDEQYF.

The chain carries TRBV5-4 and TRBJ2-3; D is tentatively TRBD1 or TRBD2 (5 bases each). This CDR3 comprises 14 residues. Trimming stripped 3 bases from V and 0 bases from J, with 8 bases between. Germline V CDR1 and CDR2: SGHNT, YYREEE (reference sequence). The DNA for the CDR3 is TGTGCCAGCAGCTGGGACCCTAGCACAGATACGCAGTATTTT. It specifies CASSWDPSTDTQYF. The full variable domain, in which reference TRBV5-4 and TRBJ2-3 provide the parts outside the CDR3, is ETGVTQSPTHLIKTRGQQVTLRCSSQSGHNTVSWYQQALGQGPQFIFQYYREEENGRGNFPPRFSGLQFPNYSSELNVNALELDDSALYLCASSWDPSTDTQYFGPGTRLTVL.

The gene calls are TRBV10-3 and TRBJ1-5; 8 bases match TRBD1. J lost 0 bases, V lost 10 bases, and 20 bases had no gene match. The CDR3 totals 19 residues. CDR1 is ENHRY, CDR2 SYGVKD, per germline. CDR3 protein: CATRESRDRKDYSNQPQHF. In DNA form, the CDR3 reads TGTGCCACCAGGGAGTCCCGGGACAGGAAGGATTATAGCAATCAGCCCCAGCATTTT.